This T cell receptor beta chain was identified during a study of T cells in Graves' hyperthyroidism and ophthalmopathy. Germline V gene sequence: CDR1 SEHNR, CDR2 FQNEAQ (reference sequence). This CDR3 has 12 residues. V was trimmed by 5 bases and J by 14 bases, leaving 18 bases between them. The CDR3 regions of TCR beta were amplified from RNA transcripts. When the TCR CDR3 underwent first-round RT-PCR, the HTBI primer set was used. TCRdb re-analysed the multiplex PCR reads in MiXCR, keeping a single row per CDR3 protein. The sample lists approximately 570,000 distinct CDR3 sequences; 15% to 20% were seen once. This clonotype has just a few counts. Antigen: not known. Study-wide results and limits: Most thyroid clonotypes with frequency above 0.001 were detected in blood.

Patients with uncontrolled infections, other autoimmune diseases, pregnancy or lactation were excluded. What was sequenced was blood. This sequence originates from a man in his forties with Graves' ophthalmopathy. The gene calls are TRBV7-9 and TRBJ1-1, with D maybe TRBD1 (6 bases). CDR3 DNA sequence: TGTGCCAGCAGCCGGACAGAGCAAGTTTCCTTCTTT. It codes for CASSRTEQVSFF.